This T cell receptor (beta chain) derives from a study of response to subunit inactivated influenza vaccine. Via MiXCR, TCRdb re-called the RT-PCR reads, giving one row per CDR3 protein. Of 450,000 to 600,000 distinct CDR3 sequences in the sample, approximately 7.7% were seen once. This clonotype was seen ten or more times. Antigen unknown. Study results and limitations: Researchers suggested that each seasonal influenza vaccination recruits few new T cells.

Losses at the gene ends were 6 bases for V and 5 bases for J; bases not matched to a gene: 9. The CDR3 is made up of 14 amino acids. CDR1 SNHLY and CDR2 FYNNEI come from the germline V gene. This sequence originates from a man between 45 and 75 years old who received an inactivated influenza vaccine. The specimen comprised PBMCs from blood, sampled less than 25 months after vaccination. This chain connects TRBV2 to TRBJ2-5, with TRBD1 identical over 7 bases. The CDR3 is CASSQGTVGETQYF. CDR3 nucleotide sequence: TGTGCCAGCAGCCAGGGGACAGTGGGTGAGACCCAGTACTTC.